The rows below give T cell receptor beta chains drawn from one sample of a study of beta chain features in type 1 diabetes. Sequencing was performed with immunoSEQ multiplex PCR; in TCRdb, only in-frame clones are kept and a portion is missing. The sample lists a few hundred thousand clones, roughly 11% occurring once. Input material: naive CD4+ T cells from blood. The source is a young man with type 1 diabetes. Each CDR3 is given with its conserved first and last residue. D genes are given only for firm matches. Only some rows state a clone size, as once, few, many or a class for expanded clones.

TRBJ1-5	few	TRBD1	TRBV29-1	TGCAGCGCCCAGACAGGGGTGGATCAGCCCCAGCATTTT	CSAQTGVDQPQHF
TRBJ1-5	NA	NA	TRBV5-8	TGTGCCAGCCAAGAGGGAAGGAGCAATCAGCCCCAGCATTTT	CASQEGRSNQPQHF
TRBJ2-5	few	NA	TRBV6-1	TGTGCCAGCAGTGAACGGGGATTCCAAGAGACCCAGTACTTC	CASSERGFQETQYF
TRBJ1-4	few	TRBD1	TRBV25-1	TGTGCCAGCAGTGGCCGGGACAGGGGTGAAAAACTGTTTTTT	CASSGRDRGEKLFF
TRBJ1-1	NA	TRBD1	TRBV28	TGTGCCAGCAGTCCCGGACAGGGCACTGAAGCTTTCTTT	CASSPGQGTEAFF
TRBJ2-5	few	NA	TRBV5-5	TGTGCCAGCAGCTTCCCTCCCAGAGAGACCCAGTACTTC	CASSFPPRETQYF
TRBJ1-1	NA	NA	TRBV29-1	TGCAGCGTTGCGCAGGGAACGAACACTGAAGCTTTCTTT	CSVAQGTNTEAFF
TRBJ2-1	NA	TRBD1	TRBV11-2	TGTGCCAGCAGCTTAGCTCTGGGACAGCACTACAATGAGCAGTTCTTC	CASSLALGQHYNEQFF
TRBJ2-4	NA	TRBD2	TRBV4-1	TGCGCCAGCAGCCCCAGGAGGGCCAGACTAGCGGAAAACATTCAGTACTTC	CASSPRRARLAENIQYF
TRBJ2-1	NA	TRBD1	TRBV2	TGTGCCAGCAGGGGGGACAGCTACAATGAGCAGTTCTTC	CASRGDSYNEQFF
TRBJ1-6	few	NA	TRBV28	TGTGCCAGCAGTGAAGGACAGCTTTATAATTCACCCCTCCACTTT	CASSEGQLYNSPLHF
TRBJ1-1	NA	NA	TRBV29-1	TGCAGCGTTGTTTCCTTTGAAGCTTTCTTT	CSVVSFEAFF
TRBJ2-1	NA	NA	TRBV10-3	TGTGCCATCAGTGAGTCCGGGTCCAATGAGCAGTTCTTC	CAISESGSNEQFF
TRBJ2-1	NA	TRBD2	TRBV7-8	TGTGCCAGCAGTCCCCTAGGGACCGGGGGGAGTAATGAGCAGTTCTTC	CASSPLGTGGSNEQFF
TRBJ1-1	NA	TRBD1	TRBV6-4	TGTGCCAGCAGAGGATCCGGGACAGGAGGGAGAGCTTTCTTT	CASRGSGTGGRAFF
TRBJ2-2	few	NA	TRBV5-1	TGCGCCAGCAGCTTGAGGCTAAACGAGGACACCGGGGAGCTGTTTTTT	CASSLRLNEDTGELFF
TRBJ2-7	NA	NA	TRBV6-1	TGTGCCAGCAGTGGTTTAGAGGGTGCGTCCTACGAGCAGTACTTC	CASSGLEGASYEQYF
TRBJ2-7	NA	TRBD1	TRBV19	TGTGCCAGTAGTATAGCGGGACAGAACTACGAGCAGTACTTC	CASSIAGQNYEQYF
TRBJ2-1	few	NA	TRBV5-1	TGCGCCAGCAGCGGAGGTCAACCCAACAATGAGCAGTTCTTC	CASSGGQPNNEQFF
TRBJ2-3	NA	NA	TRBV2	TGTGCCAGCACCGTTATGGGCAGGGCGAGTTCAGATACGCAGTATTTT	CASTVMGRASSDTQYF
TRBJ2-2	NA	TRBD2	TRBV18	TGTGCCAGCTCACCAACCGGGACTAGGGAATACACCGGGGAGCTGTTTTTT	CASSPTGTREYTGELFF
TRBJ2-7	NA	TRBD2	TRBV9	TGTGCCAGCAGCCCCGGGGTAGCGGGGGACTCCTACGAGCAGTACTTC	CASSPGVAGDSYEQYF
TRBJ2-1	NA	NA	TRBV11-2	TGTGCCAGCAGCCCCAGCGGGCCCTACAATGAGCAGTTCTTC	CASSPSGPYNEQFF
TRBJ1-4	NA	NA	TRBV7-2	TGTGCCAGCAGCTTAGCGAGCGGAACAGCAACTAATGAAAAACTGTTTTTT	CASSLASGTATNEKLFF
TRBJ2-3	NA	TRBD2	TRBV6-6	TGTGCCAGCAGTTACAGGGCGGGGGTCGCGGCAGATACGCAGTATTTT	CASSYRAGVAADTQYF
TRBJ2-1	NA	NA	TRBV29-1	TGCAGCGTTGACACAGGGTATGAGCAGTTCTTC	CSVDTGYEQFF
TRBJ2-5	once	NA	TRBV28	TGTGCCAGCAGCCGTGCAGGAGAGACCCAGTACTTC	CASSRAGETQYF
TRBJ2-5	NA	NA	TRBV5-1	TGCGCCAGCAGCACCGGACACCTGGCCGAGACCCAGTACTTC	CASSTGHLAETQYF
TRBJ1-1	few	NA	TRBV5-4	TGTGCCAGCACCCGACAGAGTTCGAACACTGAAGCTTTCTTT	CASTRQSSNTEAFF
TRBJ2-1	NA	NA	TRBV9	TGTGCCAGCAGTTATCAGGGTACGGGCTACAATGAGCAGTTCTTC	CASSYQGTGYNEQFF
TRBJ2-1	NA	NA	TRBV5-1	TGCGCCAGCAGCCCTGGGGCAGGGCCCTACAATGAGCAGTTCTTC	CASSPGAGPYNEQFF
TRBJ2-3	few	TRBD1	TRBV5-4	TGTGCCAGCAGCTCACAGGGGGTAGGGGCAGATACGCAGTATTTT	CASSSQGVGADTQYF
TRBJ1-5	NA	NA	TRBV7-9	TGTGCCAGCAGCCCAGCGGGTGGTGATCAGCCCCAGCATTTT	CASSPAGGDQPQHF
TRBJ2-5	NA	TRBD2	TRBV5-4	TGTGCCAGCAGCTTCGGGGGGGGGAAGGGAGAGACCCAGTACTTC	CASSFGGGKGETQYF
TRBJ2-7	NA	TRBD1	TRBV7-9	TGTGCCAGCAGCTTAGTCACTTGGACAGGGCTCTACGAGCAGTACTTC	CASSLVTWTGLYEQYF
TRBJ2-5	few	TRBD1	TRBV6-1	TGTGCCAGCAGTGCGGGACAGCAAGAGACCCAGTACTTC	CASSAGQQETQYF
TRBJ2-7	few	NA	TRBV9	TGTGCCAGCAGCGTAGATTTCGGGACTCCCTACGAGCAGTACTTC	CASSVDFGTPYEQYF
TRBJ1-2	few	TRBD1	TRBV4-1	TGCGCCAGCAGCCACTACTCCGCCCCGACAGGGATTGATCGTGGCTACACCTTC	CASSHYSAPTGIDRGYTF
TRBJ2-1	NA	TRBD1	TRBV7-3	TGTGCCAGCAGCTTAGCGCACGGGACAGGGGGGAAAAGGGGTGAGCAGTTCTTC	CASSLAHGTGGKRGEQFF
TRBJ2-1	NA	TRBD2	TRBV2	TGTGCCAGCAGGGTAGCGGGGGGCCCAGGGAGGCAGTTCTTC	CASRVAGGPGRQFF
TRBJ1-2	NA	NA	TRBV2	TGTGCCAGCACTCCGAGTGGAGAGCGAGGCTACACCTTC	CASTPSGERGYTF
TRBJ1-2	NA	TRBD1	TRBV25-1	TGTGCCAGCAGTGATCAGGGGGAGCTCTATGGCTACACCTTC	CASSDQGELYGYTF
TRBJ2-2	few	TRBD1	TRBV9	TGTGCCAGCAGCCCTCGGACAGGGGCGGACACCGGGGAGCTGTTTTTT	CASSPRTGADTGELFF
TRBJ2-3	few	TRBD2	TRBV4-2	TGTGCCAGCAGCCAAGATTGGCTAGCGGGGGGCCCAGATACGCAGTATTTT	CASSQDWLAGGPDTQYF
TRBJ1-2	few	TRBD1	TRBV6-5	TGTGCCAGCAGAAGACAGGGCTCCGGCTACACCTTC	CASRRQGSGYTF
TRBJ2-1	few	TRBD1	TRBV30	TGTGCCTGGAGTAAAGGGGGCAAAAAAGGAGAGCAGTTCTTC	CAWSKGGKKGEQFF
TRBJ1-2	few	NA	TRBV7-9	TGTGCCAGCAGCTTGGTCGTGACAAACTATGGCTACACCTTC	CASSLVVTNYGYTF
TRBJ2-5	NA	NA	TRBV5-4	TGTGCCAGCAGCTTGCCCGGGGTCGGACAAGAGACCCAGTACTTC	CASSLPGVGQETQYF
TRBJ2-3	NA	TRBD2	TRBV9	TGTGCCAGCAGCACCCTAGCGGGGGGGCGAAGAGATACGCAGTATTTT	CASSTLAGGRRDTQYF
TRBJ2-3	NA	TRBD2	TRBV30	TGTGCCTGTAGCGGGGGGAGCACAGATACGCAGTATTTT	CACSGGSTDTQYF